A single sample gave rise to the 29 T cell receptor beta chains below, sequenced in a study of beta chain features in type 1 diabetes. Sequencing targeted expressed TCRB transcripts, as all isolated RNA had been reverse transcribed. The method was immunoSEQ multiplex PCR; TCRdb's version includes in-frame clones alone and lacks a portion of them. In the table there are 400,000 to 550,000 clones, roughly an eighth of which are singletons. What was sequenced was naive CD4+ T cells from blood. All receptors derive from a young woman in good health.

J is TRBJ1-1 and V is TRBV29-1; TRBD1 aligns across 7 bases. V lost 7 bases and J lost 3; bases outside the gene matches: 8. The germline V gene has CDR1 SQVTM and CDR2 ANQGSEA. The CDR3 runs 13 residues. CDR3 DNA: TGCAGCGCTTCCGACAGGGATTACACTGAAGCTTTCTTT. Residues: CSASDRDYTEAFF.

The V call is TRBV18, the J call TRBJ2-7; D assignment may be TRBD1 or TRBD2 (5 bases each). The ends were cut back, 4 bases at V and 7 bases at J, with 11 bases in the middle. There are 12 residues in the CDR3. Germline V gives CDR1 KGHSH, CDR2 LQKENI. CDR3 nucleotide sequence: TGTGCCAGCTCACTCGGGACGACGGAGCAGTACGTC. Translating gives CASSLGTTEQYV.

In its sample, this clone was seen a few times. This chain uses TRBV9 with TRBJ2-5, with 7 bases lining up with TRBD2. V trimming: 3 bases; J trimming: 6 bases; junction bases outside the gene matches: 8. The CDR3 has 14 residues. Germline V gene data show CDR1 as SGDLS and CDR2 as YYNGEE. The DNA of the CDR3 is TGTGCCAGCAGCGCGGGGGGAGTAAGTAAGACCCAGTACTTC. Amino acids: CASSAGGVSKTQYF.

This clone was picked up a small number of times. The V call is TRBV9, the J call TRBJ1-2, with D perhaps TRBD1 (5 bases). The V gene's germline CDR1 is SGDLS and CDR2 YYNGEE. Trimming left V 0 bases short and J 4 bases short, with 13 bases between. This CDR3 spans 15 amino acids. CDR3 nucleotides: TGTGCCAGCAGCGTAGGTCGGGGCCCGGGCTATGGCTACACCTTC. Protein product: CASSVGRGPGYGYTF.

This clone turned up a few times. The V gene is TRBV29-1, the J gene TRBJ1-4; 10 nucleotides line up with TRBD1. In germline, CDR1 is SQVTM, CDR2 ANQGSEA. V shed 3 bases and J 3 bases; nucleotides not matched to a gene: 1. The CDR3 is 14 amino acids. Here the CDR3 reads CSVEGQGSNEKLFF. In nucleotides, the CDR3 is TGCAGCGTTGAGGGACAGGGGTCTAATGAAAAACTGTTTTTT.

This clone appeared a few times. CDR3 sequence: CASRGTVNTEAFF. In nucleotides, the CDR3 is TGCGCCAGCAGAGGGACAGTGAACACTGAAGCTTTCTTT. The chain uses TRBV4-1 and TRBJ1-1, with 7 nucleotides matching TRBD1. V lost 6 bases, J lost 0 bases, and 1 base stayed unmatched. The CDR3 is 13 amino acids. Germline V gives CDR1 MGHRA, CDR2 YSYEKL.

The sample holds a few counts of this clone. DNA of the CDR3: TGTGCCAGCAGCCATCTGACAGGGGATCAAGGCTACACCTTC. Translated, it gives CASSHLTGDQGYTF. The rearrangement joins TRBV16 to TRBJ1-2; TRBD1 agrees at 8 bases. This CDR3 comprises 14 residues. CDR1 and CDR2 (germline): KGHSY, FQNENV. Losses at the gene ends were 3 bases for V and 8 bases for J; bases not matched to a gene: 8.

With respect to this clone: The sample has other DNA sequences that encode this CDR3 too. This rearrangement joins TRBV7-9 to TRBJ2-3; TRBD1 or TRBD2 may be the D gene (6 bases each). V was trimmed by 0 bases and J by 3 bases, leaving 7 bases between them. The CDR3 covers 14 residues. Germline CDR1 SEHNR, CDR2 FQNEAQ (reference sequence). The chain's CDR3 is CASSLAGGTDTQYF. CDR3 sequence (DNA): TGTGCCAGCAGCTTAGCAGGGGGGACAGATACGCAGTATTTT.

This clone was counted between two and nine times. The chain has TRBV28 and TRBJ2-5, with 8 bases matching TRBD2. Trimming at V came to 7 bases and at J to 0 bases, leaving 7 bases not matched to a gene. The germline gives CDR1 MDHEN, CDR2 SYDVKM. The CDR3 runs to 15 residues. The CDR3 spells CASTISGANQETQYF. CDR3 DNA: TGTGCCAGCACCATTAGCGGGGCAAACCAAGAGACCCAGTACTTC.

CDR3 nucleotides: TGTGCCAGTAGGAACAGGGGGCAGGAGACCCAGTACTTC. Translating gives CASRNRGQETQYF. The genes are TRBV19 and TRBJ2-5; 9 bases are shared with TRBD1. The CDR3 extends over 13 amino acids. Trimming cost V 6 bases and J 5 bases; bases outside gene matches: 4. Germline lookup yields CDR1 LNHDA and CDR2 SQIVND (reference sequence). Looking up the rest from reference TRBV19 and TRBJ2-5 gives the full variable domain: DGGITQSPKYLFRKEGQNVTLSCEQNLNHDAMYWYRQDPGQGLRLIYYSQIVNDFQKGDIAEGYSVSREKKESFPLTVTSAQKNPTAFYLCASRNRGQETQYFGPGTRLLVL.

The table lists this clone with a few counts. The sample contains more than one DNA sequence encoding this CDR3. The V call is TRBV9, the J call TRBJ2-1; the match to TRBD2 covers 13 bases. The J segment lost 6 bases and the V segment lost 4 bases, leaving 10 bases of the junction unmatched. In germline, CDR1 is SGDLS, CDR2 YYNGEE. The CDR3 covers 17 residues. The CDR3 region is CASSPILTSGGRNEQFF. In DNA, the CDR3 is TGTGCCAGCAGCCCTATTTTGACTAGCGGGGGGCGCAATGAGCAGTTCTTC.

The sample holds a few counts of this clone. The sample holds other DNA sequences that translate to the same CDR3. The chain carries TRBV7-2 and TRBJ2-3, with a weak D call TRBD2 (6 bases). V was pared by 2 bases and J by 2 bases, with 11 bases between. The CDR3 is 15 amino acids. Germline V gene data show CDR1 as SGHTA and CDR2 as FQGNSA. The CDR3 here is CASSLRRGSTDTQYF. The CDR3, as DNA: TGTGCCAGCAGCTTAAGACGGGGGTCCACAGATACGCAGTATTTT.

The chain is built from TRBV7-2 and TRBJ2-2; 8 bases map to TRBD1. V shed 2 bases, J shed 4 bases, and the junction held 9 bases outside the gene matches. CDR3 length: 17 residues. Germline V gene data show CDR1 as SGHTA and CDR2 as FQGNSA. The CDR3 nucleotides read TGTGCCAGCAGCTTATATCCAAGGACAGGGAGCACCGGGGAGCTGTTTTTT. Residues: CASSLYPRTGSTGELFF.

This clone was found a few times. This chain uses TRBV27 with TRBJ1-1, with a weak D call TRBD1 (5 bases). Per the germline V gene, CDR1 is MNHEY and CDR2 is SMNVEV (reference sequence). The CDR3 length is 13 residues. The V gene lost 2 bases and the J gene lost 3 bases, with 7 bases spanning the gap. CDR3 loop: CASSLRGDTEAFF. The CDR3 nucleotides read TGTGCCAGCAGTTTAAGAGGGGACACTGAAGCTTTCTTT.

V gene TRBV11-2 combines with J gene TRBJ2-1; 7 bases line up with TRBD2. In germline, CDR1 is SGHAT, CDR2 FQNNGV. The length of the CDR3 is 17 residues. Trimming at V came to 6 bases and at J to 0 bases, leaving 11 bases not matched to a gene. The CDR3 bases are TGTGCCAGCAGATGGCTAGCGGTGAAGAGCTCCTACAATGAGCAGTTCTTC. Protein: CASRWLAVKSSYNEQFF.

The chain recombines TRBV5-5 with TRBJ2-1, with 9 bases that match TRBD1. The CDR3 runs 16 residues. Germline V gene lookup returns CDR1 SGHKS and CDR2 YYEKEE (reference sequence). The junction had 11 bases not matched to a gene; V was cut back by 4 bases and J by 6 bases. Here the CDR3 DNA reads TGTGCCAGCAGCCCCTTCCCGGGACAGGGACGCAATGAGCAGTTCTTC. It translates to CASSPFPGQGRNEQFF.

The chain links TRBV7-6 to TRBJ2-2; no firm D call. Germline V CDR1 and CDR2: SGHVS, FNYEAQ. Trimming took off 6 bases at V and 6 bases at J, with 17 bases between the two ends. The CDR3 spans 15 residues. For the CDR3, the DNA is TGTGCCAGCAGACAAACCCCTGTAGCTTCCGGGGAGCTGTTTTTT. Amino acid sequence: CASRQTPVASGELFF.

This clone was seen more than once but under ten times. The CDR3 nucleotides read TGTGCCAGCAGCCGACAGAGGGGGGAGGGAGAGACCCAGTACTTC. Encoded protein: CASSRQRGEGETQYF. The chain uses TRBV7-2 and TRBJ2-5; a weak D match, TRBD2 (7 bases). The V end lost 5 bases, the J end lost 4 bases, and 17 bases lay between the germline ends. The CDR3 sequence is 15 residues long. Germline CDR1 reads SGHTA; CDR2 reads FQGNSA.

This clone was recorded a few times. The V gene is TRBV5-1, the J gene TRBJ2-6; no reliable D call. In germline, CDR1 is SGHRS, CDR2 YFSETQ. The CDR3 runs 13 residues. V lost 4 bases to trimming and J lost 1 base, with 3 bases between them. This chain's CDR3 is CASSTSGANVLTF. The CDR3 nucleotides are TGCGCCAGCAGCACGTCTGGGGCCAACGTCCTGACTTTC.

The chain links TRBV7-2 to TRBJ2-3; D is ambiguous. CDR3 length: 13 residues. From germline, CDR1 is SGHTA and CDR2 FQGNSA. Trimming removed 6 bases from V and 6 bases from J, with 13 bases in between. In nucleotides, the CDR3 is TGTGCCAGCAGTCCTCACAGTGCCGATACGCAGTATTTT. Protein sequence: CASSPHSADTQYF. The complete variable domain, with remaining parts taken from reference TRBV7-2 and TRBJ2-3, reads GAGVSQSPSNKVTEKGKDVELRCDPISGHTALYWYRQSLGQGLEFLIYFQGNSAPDKSGLPSDRFSAERTGGSVSTLTIQRTQQEDSAVYLCASSPHSADTQYFGPGTRLTVL.

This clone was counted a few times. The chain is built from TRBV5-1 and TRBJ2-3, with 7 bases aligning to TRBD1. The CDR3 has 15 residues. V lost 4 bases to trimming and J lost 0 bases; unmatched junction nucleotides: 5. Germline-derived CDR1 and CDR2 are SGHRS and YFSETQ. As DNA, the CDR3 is TGCGCCAGCAGCCCCGGGACAGTTAGCACAGATACGCAGTATTTT. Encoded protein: CASSPGTVSTDTQYF.

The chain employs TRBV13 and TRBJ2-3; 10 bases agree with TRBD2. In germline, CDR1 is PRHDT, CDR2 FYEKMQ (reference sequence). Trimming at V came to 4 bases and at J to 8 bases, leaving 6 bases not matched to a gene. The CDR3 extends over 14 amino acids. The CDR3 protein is CASSSGTSAGTQYF. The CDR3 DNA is TGTGCCAGCAGCTCCGGGACTAGCGCTGGTACGCAGTATTTT.

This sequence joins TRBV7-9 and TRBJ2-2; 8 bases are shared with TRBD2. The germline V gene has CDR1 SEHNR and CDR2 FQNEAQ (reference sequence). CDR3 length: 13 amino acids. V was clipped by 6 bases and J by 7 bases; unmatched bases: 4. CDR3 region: CASRQRESGELFF. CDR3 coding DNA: TGTGCCAGCAGGCAGCGGGAGAGCGGGGAGCTGTTTTTT.

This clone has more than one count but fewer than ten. The CDR3 loop is CASSGHNEQYF. The CDR3 DNA follows: TGTGCCAGCAGCGGTCACAACGAGCAGTACTTC. The V and J genes are TRBV7-2 and TRBJ2-7; no definite D call. Germline CDR1 SGHTA, CDR2 FQGNSA. This CDR3 comprises 11 residues. Trimming removed 5 bases at V and 5 bases at J, with 7 bases between.

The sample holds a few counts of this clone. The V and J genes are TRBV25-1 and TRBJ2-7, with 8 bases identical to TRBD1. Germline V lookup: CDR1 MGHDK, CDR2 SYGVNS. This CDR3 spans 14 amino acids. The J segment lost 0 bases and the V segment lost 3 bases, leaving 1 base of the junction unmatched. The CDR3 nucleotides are TGTGCCAGCAGTGATACAGGGGGCTCCTACGAGCAGTACTTC. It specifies CASSDTGGSYEQYF.

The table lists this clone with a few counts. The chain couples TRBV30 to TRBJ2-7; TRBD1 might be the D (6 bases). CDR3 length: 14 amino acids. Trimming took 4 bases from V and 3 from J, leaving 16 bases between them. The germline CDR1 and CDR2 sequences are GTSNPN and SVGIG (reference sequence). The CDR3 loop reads CAWTPRGQYYEQYF. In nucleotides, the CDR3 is TGTGCCTGGACTCCCCGTGGACAGTACTACGAGCAGTACTTC.

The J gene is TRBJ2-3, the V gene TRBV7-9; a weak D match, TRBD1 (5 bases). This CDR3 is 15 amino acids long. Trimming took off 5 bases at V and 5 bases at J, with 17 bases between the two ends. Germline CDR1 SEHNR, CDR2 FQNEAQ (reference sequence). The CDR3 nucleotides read TGTGCCAGCAGCACCTGGGGCAGAACCCAAGATACGCAGTATTTT. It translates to CASSTWGRTQDTQYF.

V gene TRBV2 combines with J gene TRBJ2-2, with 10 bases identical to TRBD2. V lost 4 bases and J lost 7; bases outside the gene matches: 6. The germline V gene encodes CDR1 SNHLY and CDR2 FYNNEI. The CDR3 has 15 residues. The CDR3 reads CASSASGRVGGELFF. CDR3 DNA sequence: TGTGCCAGCAGTGCTAGCGGGAGAGTCGGCGGGGAGCTGTTTTTT.

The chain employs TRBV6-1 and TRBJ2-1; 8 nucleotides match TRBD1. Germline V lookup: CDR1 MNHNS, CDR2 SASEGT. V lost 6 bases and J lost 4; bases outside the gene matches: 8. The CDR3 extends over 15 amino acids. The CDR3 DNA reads TGTGCCAGCAGCCAGACAGGGGCCGGGTACAATGAGCAGTTCTTC. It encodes CASSQTGAGYNEQFF.